This TCR beta chain was sequenced for a study of blood T cells in healthy people across ages. Primers used in a second PCR of roughly 6 to 11 cycles were a sample-barcoded 5' primer and a J-beta primer mix. Every cDNA molecule carried a tag from a template-switch adaptor bearing 12 random nucleotides. All samples gave at least 2.5 million CDR3-containing paired-end reads. MiXCR, run by TCRdb on the 5' RACE reads, gives a single entry per CDR3 protein. This sample has more than 600,000 distinct CDR3 sequences; 20% to 30% occur once, and the top ten carry just under 9.5%. Study findings and constraints: Age advanced and TCR beta diversity per million T cells fell, roughly linearly.

V lost 2 bases and J 3 bases, leaving 10 bases between the germline ends. The length of the CDR3 is 15 residues. Germline CDR1 KGHDR, CDR2 SFDVKD. This clonotype turned up a few times. What it binds is not known. The same sample was also studied in work on T cells of mothers and their children. That paper notes: Mothers gave over 10 million TCR beta CDR3 reads each, and children around 2.9 million each.

Sample: blood. The receptor was derived from a boy aged 5-17 years in good health. The genes are TRBV24-1 and TRBJ2-1; D may match TRBD1 or TRBD2 (5 bases each). This CDR3 reads CATSDWDGDYNEQFF. The CDR3 coding sequence is TGTGCCACCAGTGATTGGGACGGCGACTACAATGAGCAGTTCTTC.